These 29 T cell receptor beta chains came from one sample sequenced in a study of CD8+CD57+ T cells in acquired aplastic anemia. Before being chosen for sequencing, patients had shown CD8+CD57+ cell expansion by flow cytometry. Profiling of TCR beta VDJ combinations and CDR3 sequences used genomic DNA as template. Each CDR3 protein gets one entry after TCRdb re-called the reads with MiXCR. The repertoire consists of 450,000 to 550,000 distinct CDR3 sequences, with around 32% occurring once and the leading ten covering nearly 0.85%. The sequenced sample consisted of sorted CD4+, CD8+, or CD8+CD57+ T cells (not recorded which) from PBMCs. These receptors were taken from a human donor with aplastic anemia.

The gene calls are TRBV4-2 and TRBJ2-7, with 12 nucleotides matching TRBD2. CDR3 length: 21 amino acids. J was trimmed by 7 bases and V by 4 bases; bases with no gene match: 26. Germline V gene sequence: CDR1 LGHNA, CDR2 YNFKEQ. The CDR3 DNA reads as TGTGCCAGCAGCCCAGCGTTATTCCTAGCGGGAGGGTTTGGTGAGGTGAATGAGCAGTACTTC. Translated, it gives CASSPALFLAGGFGEVNEQYF.

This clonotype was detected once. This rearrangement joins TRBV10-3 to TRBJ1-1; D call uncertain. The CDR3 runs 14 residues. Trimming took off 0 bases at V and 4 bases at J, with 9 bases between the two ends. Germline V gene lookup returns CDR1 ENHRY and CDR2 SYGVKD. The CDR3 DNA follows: TGTGCCATCAGTGAGTCGGCGGACCCCACTGAAGCTTTCTTT. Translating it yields CAISESADPTEAFF.

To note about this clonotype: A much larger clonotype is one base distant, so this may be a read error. DNA for the CDR3: TGCAGTGCTAGAGATTCGTCAGGGGGAACTGAAGCTCTCTTT. It yields the protein CSARDSSGGTEALF. The chain links TRBV20-1 to TRBJ1-1, with 7 bases that match TRBD1. The CDR3 is 14 residues long. Per germline, CDR1 DFQATT and CDR2 SNEGSKA (reference sequence).

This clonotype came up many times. CDR3 DNA: TGCAGTGCTACTAAATGGGACAGCCAGGCTAATTCACCCCTCCACTTT. It translates to CSATKWDSQANSPLHF. The chain couples TRBV20-1 to TRBJ1-6; 7 nucleotides align to TRBD1. This CDR3 has 16 amino acids. Germline CDR1 DFQATT, CDR2 SNEGSKA (reference sequence). Losses at the gene ends were 4 bases for V and 6 bases for J; bases not matched to a gene: 12.

CDR3 DNA sequence: TGTGCCAGCAGCCAAAGCTCGGGTCCTCACTACGAGCAGTACTTC. It is translated as CASSQSSGPHYEQYF. V and J are TRBV3-1 and TRBJ2-7; D remains ambiguous. V shed 2 bases and J shed 3 bases, with 14 bases lying between them. The germline CDR1 and CDR2 sequences are LGHDT and YNNKEL (reference sequence). The length of the CDR3 is 15 residues.

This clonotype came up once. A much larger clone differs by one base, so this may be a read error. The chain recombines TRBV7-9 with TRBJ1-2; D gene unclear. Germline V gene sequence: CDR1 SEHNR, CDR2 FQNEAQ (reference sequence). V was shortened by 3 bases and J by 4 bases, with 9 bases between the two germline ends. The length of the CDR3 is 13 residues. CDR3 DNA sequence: TGTGCCAGCAGCTTTCAAGAGGCCTATGGCTACACCTTC. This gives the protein CASSFQEAYGYTF.

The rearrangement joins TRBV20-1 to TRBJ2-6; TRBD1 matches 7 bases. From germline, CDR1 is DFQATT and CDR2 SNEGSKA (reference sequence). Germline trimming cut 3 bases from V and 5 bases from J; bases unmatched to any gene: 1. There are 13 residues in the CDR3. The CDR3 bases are TGCAGTGCTAGGACAGGGAGGGCCAACGTCCTGACTTTC. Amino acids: CSARTGRANVLTF.

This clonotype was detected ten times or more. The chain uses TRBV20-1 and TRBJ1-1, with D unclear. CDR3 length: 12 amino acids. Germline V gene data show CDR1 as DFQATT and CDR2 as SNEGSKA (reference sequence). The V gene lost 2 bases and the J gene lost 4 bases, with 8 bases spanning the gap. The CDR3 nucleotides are TGCAGTGCTAGACCACCGGGCACTGAAGCTTTCTTT. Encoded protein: CSARPPGTEAFF.

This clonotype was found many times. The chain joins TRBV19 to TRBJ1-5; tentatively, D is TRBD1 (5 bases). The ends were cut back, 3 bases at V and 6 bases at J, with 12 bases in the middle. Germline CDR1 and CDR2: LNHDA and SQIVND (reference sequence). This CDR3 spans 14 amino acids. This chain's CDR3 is CASSMAREAQPQHF. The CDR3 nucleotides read TGTGCCAGTAGTATGGCCAGGGAAGCTCAGCCCCAGCATTTT.

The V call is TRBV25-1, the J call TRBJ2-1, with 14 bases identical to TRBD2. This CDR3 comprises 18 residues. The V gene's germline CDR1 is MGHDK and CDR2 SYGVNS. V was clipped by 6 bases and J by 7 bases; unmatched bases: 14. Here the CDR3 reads CASSVGGLAGGYWNEQFF. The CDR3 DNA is TGTGCCAGCAGCGTAGGAGGACTAGCGGGGGGATATTGGAATGAGCAGTTCTTC.

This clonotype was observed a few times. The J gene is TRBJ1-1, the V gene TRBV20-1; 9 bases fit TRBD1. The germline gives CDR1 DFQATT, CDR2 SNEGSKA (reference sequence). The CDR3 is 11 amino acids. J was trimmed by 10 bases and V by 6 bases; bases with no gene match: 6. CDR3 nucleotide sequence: TGCAGTGCGGGACAGGGTGAGTTAGCTTTCTTT. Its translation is CSAGQGELAFF.

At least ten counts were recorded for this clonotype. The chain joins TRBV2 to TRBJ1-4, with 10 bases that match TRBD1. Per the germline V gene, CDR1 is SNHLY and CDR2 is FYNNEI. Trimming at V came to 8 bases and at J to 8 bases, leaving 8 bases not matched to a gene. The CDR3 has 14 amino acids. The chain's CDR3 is CASQNGTGDEKLFF. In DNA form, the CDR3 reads TGTGCCAGCCAGAACGGGACAGGGGACGAAAAACTGTTTTTT.

DNA for the CDR3: TGCAGTGCCAAACCACCGGGGACAGGGGGCCACTATGGCTACACCTTC. Translated, it gives CSAKPPGTGGHYGYTF. The genes are TRBV20-1 and TRBJ1-2; 12 bases match TRBD1. Germline V CDR1 and CDR2: DFQATT, SNEGSKA (reference sequence). V dropped 6 bases and J dropped 3; count of bases not matched to a gene: 11. The CDR3 sequence is 16 residues long.

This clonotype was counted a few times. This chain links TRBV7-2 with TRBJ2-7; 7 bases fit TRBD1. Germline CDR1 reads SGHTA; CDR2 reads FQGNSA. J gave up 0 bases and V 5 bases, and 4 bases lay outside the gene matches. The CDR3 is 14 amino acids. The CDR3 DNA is TGTGCCAGCAGCGTCGGACAGGTCTCCTACGAGCAGTACTTC. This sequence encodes CASSVGQVSYEQYF.

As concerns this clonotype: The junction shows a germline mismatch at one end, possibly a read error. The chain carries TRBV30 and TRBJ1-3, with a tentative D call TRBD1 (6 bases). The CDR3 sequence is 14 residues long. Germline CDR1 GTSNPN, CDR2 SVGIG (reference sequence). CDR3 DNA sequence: TGTACCTGGAGTCGGGACACCTCTGGAAACACCATATATTTT. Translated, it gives CTWSRDTSGNTIYF.

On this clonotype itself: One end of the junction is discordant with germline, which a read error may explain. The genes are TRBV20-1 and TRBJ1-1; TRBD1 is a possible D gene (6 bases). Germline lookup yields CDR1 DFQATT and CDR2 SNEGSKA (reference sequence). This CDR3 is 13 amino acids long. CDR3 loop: CSANAGEATEALF. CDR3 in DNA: TGCAGTGCTAATGCAGGGGAGGCCACTGAAGCTCTCTTT.

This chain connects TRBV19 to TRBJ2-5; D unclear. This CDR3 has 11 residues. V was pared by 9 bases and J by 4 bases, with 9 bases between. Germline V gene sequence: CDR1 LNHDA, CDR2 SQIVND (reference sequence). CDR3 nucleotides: TGTGCCAGCGGGCGGACAGAGACCCAGTACTTC. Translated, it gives CASGRTETQYF.

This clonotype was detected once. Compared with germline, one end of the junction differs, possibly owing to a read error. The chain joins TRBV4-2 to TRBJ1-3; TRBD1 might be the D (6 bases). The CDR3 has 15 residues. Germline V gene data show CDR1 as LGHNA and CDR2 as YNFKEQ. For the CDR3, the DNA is TGTGCCAGCAGCCAGAACAGGGACTCTGGAAGCACCATATATTTT. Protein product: CASSQNRDSGSTIYF.

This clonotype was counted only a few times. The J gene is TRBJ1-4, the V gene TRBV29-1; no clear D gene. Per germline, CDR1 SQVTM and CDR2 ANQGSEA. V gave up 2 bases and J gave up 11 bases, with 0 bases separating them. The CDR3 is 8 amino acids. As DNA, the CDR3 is TGCAGCGTTGAAAAACTGTTTTTT. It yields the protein CSVEKLFF.

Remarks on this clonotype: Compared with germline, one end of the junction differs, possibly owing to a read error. The CDR3 spells CASSLIALRGGYTF. The CDR3 bases are TGTGCCAGCAGTTTAATAGCCCTACGAGGGGGCTACACCTTC. The chain employs TRBV24-1 and TRBJ1-2; D not certain. Germline CDR1 KGHDR, CDR2 SFDVKD. The CDR3 sequence is 14 residues long.

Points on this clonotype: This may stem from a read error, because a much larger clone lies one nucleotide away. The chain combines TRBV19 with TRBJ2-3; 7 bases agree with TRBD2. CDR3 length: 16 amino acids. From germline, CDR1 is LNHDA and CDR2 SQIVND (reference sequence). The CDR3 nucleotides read TGTGCCTGTAGTATCGCCCTAGCGGAGGGCAGGGATACGCAGTATTTT. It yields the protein CACSIALAEGRDTQYF.

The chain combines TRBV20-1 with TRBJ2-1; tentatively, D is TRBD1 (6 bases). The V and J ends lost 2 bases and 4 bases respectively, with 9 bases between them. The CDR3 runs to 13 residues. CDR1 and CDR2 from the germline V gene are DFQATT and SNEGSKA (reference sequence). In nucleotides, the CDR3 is TGCAGTGCTAGATCGCAGGGGTACAATGAGCAGTTCTTC. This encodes CSARSQGYNEQFF.

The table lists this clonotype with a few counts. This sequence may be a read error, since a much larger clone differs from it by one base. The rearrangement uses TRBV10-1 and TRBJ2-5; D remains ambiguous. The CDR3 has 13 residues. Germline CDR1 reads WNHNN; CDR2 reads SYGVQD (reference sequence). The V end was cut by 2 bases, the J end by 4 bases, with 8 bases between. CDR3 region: CASSEIGRETQYF. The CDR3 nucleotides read TGCGCCAGCAGTGAGATCGGCCGAGAGACCCAGTACTTC.

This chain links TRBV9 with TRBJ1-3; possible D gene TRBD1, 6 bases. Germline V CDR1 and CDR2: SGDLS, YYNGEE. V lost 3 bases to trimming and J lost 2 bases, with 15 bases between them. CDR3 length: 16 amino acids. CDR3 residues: CASSAETGPAGNTIYF. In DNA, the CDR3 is TGTGCCAGCAGCGCAGAAACAGGGCCTGCTGGAAACACCATATATTTT.

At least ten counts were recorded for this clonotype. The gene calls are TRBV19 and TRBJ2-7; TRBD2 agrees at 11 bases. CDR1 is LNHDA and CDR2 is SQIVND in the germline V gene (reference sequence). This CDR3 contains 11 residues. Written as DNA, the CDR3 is TGTGCGCGACTAGCGGGACAAGAGCAGTACTTC. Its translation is CARLAGQEQYF.

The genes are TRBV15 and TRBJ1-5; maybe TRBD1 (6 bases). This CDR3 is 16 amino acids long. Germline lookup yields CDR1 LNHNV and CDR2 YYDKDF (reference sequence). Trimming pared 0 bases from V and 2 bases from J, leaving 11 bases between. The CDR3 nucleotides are TGTGCCACCAGCAGAGACGGGACACCCGGCAATCAGCCCCAGCATTTT. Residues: CATSRDGTPGNQPQHF.

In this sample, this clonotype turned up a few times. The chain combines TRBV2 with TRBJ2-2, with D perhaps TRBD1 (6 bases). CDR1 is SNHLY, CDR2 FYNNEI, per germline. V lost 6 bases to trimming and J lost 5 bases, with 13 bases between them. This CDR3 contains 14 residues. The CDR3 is CASRDTGKTGELFF. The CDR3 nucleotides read TGTGCCAGCAGGGATACAGGGAAAACCGGGGAGCTGTTTTTT.

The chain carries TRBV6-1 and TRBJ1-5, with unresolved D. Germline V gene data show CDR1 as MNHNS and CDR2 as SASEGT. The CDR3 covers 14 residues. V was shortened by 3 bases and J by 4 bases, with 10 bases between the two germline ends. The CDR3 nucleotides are TGTGCCAGCAGTGAGTCCGAGGGAAATCAGCCCCAGCATTTT. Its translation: CASSESEGNQPQHF.

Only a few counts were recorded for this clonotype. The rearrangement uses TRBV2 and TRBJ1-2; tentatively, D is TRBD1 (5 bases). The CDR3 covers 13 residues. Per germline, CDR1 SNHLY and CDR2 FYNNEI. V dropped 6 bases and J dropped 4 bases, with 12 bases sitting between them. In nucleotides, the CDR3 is TGTGCCAGCAGACCCGGGACCTTCTATGGCTACACCTTC. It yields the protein CASRPGTFYGYTF.